Given below is one T cell receptor beta chain in context. Its target is not known. The data were taken from a study of beta chain features in type 1 diabetes. Background on the study: Patients and healthy donors were similar in age, gender and cell yields. Study-wide points: Across all four CD4+ subsets, people with type 1 diabetes showed modestly shorter TCRB CDR3s. Patients with type 1 diabetes showed fewer VDJ junction insertions and more deletions. PCR might favor shorter templates, equally in patients and controls.

All of the sorted populations showed purity greater than 95%. Expressed TCRB transcripts were sequenced after all isolated RNA was converted to cDNA. Assay: immunoSEQ multiplex PCR; the TCRdb copy retains only in-frame clones and omits some. In the table there are some 370,000 clones, around 10% of which are singletons. Germline V gene sequence: CDR1 SGHAT, CDR2 FQNNGV. The V and J ends lost 8 bases and 0 bases, in that order; junction bases with no gene match: 8. The CDR3 is 17 residues long. This sequence joins TRBV11-2 and TRBJ2-6; 9 positions match TRBD1. Sequencing was carried out using central memory CD4+ T cells from blood. This sequence was found in a man aged 30-40 years with type 1 diabetes. CDR3 protein: CASRKPGQGSGANVLTF. The CDR3 DNA sequence: TGTGCCAGCCGAAAGCCGGGACAGGGCTCTGGGGCCAACGTCCTGACTTTC.